This T cell receptor (beta chain) appears in the sequencing data of a study of OX40 agonist ivuxolimab in advanced cancers. Study-level background: Eligibility admitted prior anti-PD-1, anti-PD-L1 or anti-CTLA-4 therapy; 40% had some.

Germline V gene lookup returns CDR1 SEHNR and CDR2 FQNEAQ (reference sequence). The CDR3 totals 13 residues. The V gene end was trimmed by 4 bases and the J gene end by 4 bases; junction bases not matched to a gene: 2. Data came from immunoSEQ multiplex PCR; TCRdb stores just in-frame clones and leaves some out. The data show 25,000 to 30,000 clones, with 80% seen just once and around 10% held by the top ten. The gene calls are TRBV7-9 and TRBJ1-2; 8 bases match TRBD1. The source is an adult with an advanced solid tumor such as melanoma, head and neck, liver or kidney cancer. The input for sequencing was CD4+ or CD8+ T cells sorted from blood, taken in a trial of the OX40 agonist ivuxolimab. In DNA, the CDR3 is TGTGCCAGCAGCTGGGGGACAGGCTATGGCTACACCTTC. It is translated as CASSWGTGYGYTF.